Shown below are 24 T cell receptor beta chains from a single sample sequenced in a study of OX40 agonist ivuxolimab in advanced cancers. Measured with immunoSEQ multiplex PCR; TCRdb has only the in-frame clones, and not every one. The sample has 26,000 or so clones; roughly 86% are singletons. Material: CD4+ or CD8+ T cells sorted from blood, obtained in a trial of the OX40 agonist ivuxolimab. These TCRs come from an adult with an advanced solid tumor such as melanoma, head and neck, liver or kidney cancer.

The chain uses TRBV11-3 and TRBJ2-1, with D hard to call. This CDR3 contains 15 residues. Germline lookup yields CDR1 SGHNT and CDR2 YENEEA. The V end lost 5 bases, the J end lost 4 bases, and 15 bases lay between the germline ends. The CDR3 DNA reads TGTGCCAGCAGCCCGGGCGGAGTTAGGTACAATGAGCAGTTCTTC. Its protein product is CASSPGGVRYNEQFF.

The chain links TRBV5-6 to TRBJ2-7; 7 positions agree with TRBD1. From germline, CDR1 is SGHDT and CDR2 YYEEEE. This CDR3 spans 13 amino acids. V dropped 4 bases and J dropped 5; count of bases not matched to a gene: 6. DNA of the CDR3: TGTGCCAGCAGCAGTACAGGGGCGGACGAGCAGTACTTC. Encoded protein: CASSSTGADEQYF.

This chain links TRBV27 with TRBJ1-5; no clear D. The CDR3 has 13 amino acids. Trimming left V 8 bases short and J 4 bases short, with 12 bases between. From germline, CDR1 is MNHEY and CDR2 SMNVEV (reference sequence). The CDR3 DNA follows: TGTGCCAGCGCAGTCACCTTTAATCAGCCCCAGCATTTT. Translating gives CASAVTFNQPQHF.

This chain links TRBV7-2 with TRBJ1-2; 8 positions agree with TRBD1. The CDR3 is 14 amino acids. The V and J ends lost 4 bases and 3 bases, in that order; junction bases with no gene match: 4. CDR1 and CDR2 (germline): SGHTA, FQGNSA. CDR3 bases: TGTGCCAGCAGCTCGGCAGGGGGCCACTATGGCTACACCTTC. Translation gives CASSSAGGHYGYTF.

In this sample, this clone turned up a few times. This sequence joins TRBV6-5 and TRBJ2-5; 11 nucleotides agree with TRBD1. Germline-derived CDR1 and CDR2 are MNHEY and SVGAGI. The J segment lost 5 bases and the V segment lost 2 bases, leaving 4 bases of the junction unmatched. This CDR3 is built from 15 residues. The CDR3 loop reads CASSYGTGGTETQYF. In DNA form, the CDR3 reads TGTGCCAGCAGTTACGGGACAGGGGGTACGGAGACCCAGTACTTC.

The genes are TRBV27 and TRBJ2-7; TRBD1 might be the D (5 bases). This CDR3 is built from 14 residues. CDR1 MNHEY and CDR2 SMNVEV come from the germline V gene (reference sequence). The ends were cut back, 3 bases at V and 3 bases at J, with 12 bases in the middle. The CDR3 DNA reads TGTGCCAGCAGTTTGCAAGGGGTCGGCTACGAGCAGTACTTC. It codes for CASSLQGVGYEQYF.

CDR3 protein: CASSFFAEQFF. In DNA form, the CDR3 reads TGTGCCAGCAGTTTTTTTGCCGAGCAGTTCTTC. The rearrangement links TRBV27 to TRBJ2-1; D remains ambiguous. Trimming shortened V by 3 bases and J by 10 bases, and 7 bases separated the two germline ends. This CDR3 spans 11 amino acids. Germline V gene lookup returns CDR1 MNHEY and CDR2 SMNVEV (reference sequence).

As concerns this clone: Other DNA sequences in the sample encode the same CDR3. The chain links TRBV27 to TRBJ2-1, with D possibly TRBD1 on 6 matching bases. The germline V and J ends were trimmed by 4 bases and 6 bases, with 7 bases remaining between them. Per germline, CDR1 MNHEY and CDR2 SMNVEV (reference sequence). The CDR3 is made up of 12 amino acids. CDR3 DNA: TGTGCCAGCAGTTCGACAGGCAATGAGCAGTTCTTC. It specifies CASSSTGNEQFF.

The chain employs TRBV7-9 and TRBJ2-5; 14 bases line up with TRBD2. CDR3 length: 17 residues. CDR1 is SEHNR, CDR2 FQNEAQ, per germline (reference sequence). Trimming at V came to 5 bases and at J to 3 bases, leaving 8 bases not matched to a gene. The CDR3 protein is CASSPGTSGSWEETQYF. Here the CDR3 DNA reads TGTGCCAGCAGCCCCGGGACTAGCGGGAGTTGGGAAGAGACCCAGTACTTC.

This clone was recorded a few times. This chain connects TRBV6-1 to TRBJ2-7; the match to TRBD2 covers 8 bases. This CDR3 comprises 17 residues. The ends lost 1 base at V and 2 bases at J; junction bases unmatched: 10. Germline lookup yields CDR1 MNHNS and CDR2 SASEGT. The CDR3 protein is CASSEGPGGENPYEQYF. CDR3 in DNA: TGTGCCAGCAGTGAAGGGCCGGGAGGGGAGAACCCCTACGAGCAGTACTTC.

This clone was recorded a few times. The chain links TRBV5-6 to TRBJ1-1, with D unclear. V lost 0 bases to trimming and J lost 8 bases, with 8 bases between them. Germline V gene sequence: CDR1 SGHDT, CDR2 YYEEEE. This CDR3 region has 12 residues. The CDR3: CASSLANGEAFF. The CDR3 DNA reads TGTGCCAGCAGCTTGGCTAACGGGGAAGCTTTCTTT.

The chain combines TRBV27 with TRBJ1-1, with a tentative D call TRBD1 (5 bases). V was cut by 3 bases and J by 6 bases, with 17 bases left in between. The CDR3 spans 15 residues. CDR1 and CDR2 from the germline V gene are MNHEY and SMNVEV (reference sequence). CDR3 sequence reads: CASSLLSGEGPEAFF. The CDR3, as DNA: TGTGCCAGCAGTTTGCTTTCTGGGGAGGGACCTGAAGCTTTCTTT.

The gene calls are TRBV30 and TRBJ2-3, with D maybe TRBD2 (5 bases). This CDR3 is 12 amino acids long. Germline V gene sequence: CDR1 GTSNPN, CDR2 SVGIG (reference sequence). The CDR3 spells CLGETSTDTQYF. In nucleotides, the CDR3 is TGTCTGGGAGAAACTAGCACAGATACGCAGTATTTT.

The genes are TRBV5-4 and TRBJ2-1; 7 bases are shared with TRBD1. Per germline, CDR1 SGHNT and CDR2 YYREEE (reference sequence). This CDR3 is built from 14 residues. The V gene end was trimmed by 2 bases and the J gene end by 6 bases; junction bases not matched to a gene: 5. The CDR3 nucleotides read TGTGCCAGCAGCTTAGGGGGACAGCCCAATGAGCAGTTCTTC. It is translated as CASSLGGQPNEQFF.

V gene TRBV30 combines with J gene TRBJ1-1, with D hard to call. V was trimmed by 0 bases and J by 5 bases, leaving 4 bases between them. In germline, CDR1 is GTSNPN, CDR2 SVGIG (reference sequence). The CDR3 is 11 amino acids. This CDR3 reads CAWSVKTEAFF. The CDR3 DNA sequence: TGTGCCTGGAGTGTAAAGACTGAAGCTTTCTTT.

The chain is built from TRBV27 and TRBJ2-7; 7 bases fit TRBD2. Germline trimming cut 1 base from V and 5 bases from J; bases unmatched to any gene: 5. This CDR3 is 14 amino acids long. Germline CDR1 and CDR2: MNHEY and SMNVEV (reference sequence). CDR3 amino acids: CASSLWGGRDEQYF. The CDR3 coding sequence is TGTGCCAGCAGTTTATGGGGGGGTCGGGACGAGCAGTACTTC.

V is TRBV28 and J is TRBJ2-7, with D perhaps matching TRBD1 (5 bases). Trimming removed 7 bases at V and 2 bases at J, with 12 bases between. CDR1 MDHEN and CDR2 SYDVKM come from the germline V gene. The CDR3 totals 13 residues. As DNA, the CDR3 is TGTGCCAGCACCCCAGGGATGGCCTACGAGCAGTACTTC. This gives the protein CASTPGMAYEQYF.

This clone was seen only once. This rearrangement joins TRBV11-2 to TRBJ2-1; the match to TRBD2 covers 9 bases. Trimming at V came to 3 bases and at J to 9 bases, leaving 9 bases not matched to a gene. Germline CDR1 is SGHAT and CDR2 is FQNNGV. The CDR3 length is 15 residues. CDR3 region: CASSFLAGSKGEQFF. CDR3 DNA sequence: TGTGCCAGCAGCTTTCTAGCGGGATCGAAGGGTGAGCAGTTCTTC. The full variable domain, its missing parts supplied by reference TRBV11-2 and TRBJ2-1, is EAGVAQSPRYKIIEKRQSVAFWCNPISGHATLYWYQQILGQGPKLLIQFQNNGVVDDSQLPKDRFSAERLKGVDSTLKIQPAKLEDSAVYLCASSFLAGSKGEQFFGPGTRLTVL.

This clone occurred a few times. J is TRBJ2-3 and V is TRBV5-7, with D hard to call. TRBV5-7 belongs to the ORF category, with a function that is uncertain. The V end was cut by 0 bases, the J end by 5 bases, with 4 bases between. The CDR3 totals 12 residues. The CDR3 loop reads CASSLALDTQYF. The CDR3 coding sequence is TGTGCCAGCAGCTTGGCACTAGATACGCAGTATTTT.

The rearrangement uses TRBV28 and TRBJ2-7; 11 bases are a match to TRBD2. Germline CDR1 MDHEN, CDR2 SYDVKM. This CDR3 region has 14 residues. Trimming took 6 bases from V and 0 from J; bases not matched to a gene: 1. The CDR3 DNA sequence: TGTGCCAGCAGGACTAGCGGGATCTCCTACGAGCAGTACTTC. This codes for CASRTSGISYEQYF.

Concerning this clone itself: Additional DNA sequences in this sample encode the identical CDR3. J is TRBJ2-3 and V is TRBV7-3, with 11 bases identical to TRBD2. With 3 bases clipped from V and 3 bases from J, the junction kept 2 bases outside the gene matches. Germline V lookup: CDR1 SGHTA, CDR2 FQGTGA. This CDR3 comprises 15 residues. The CDR3 here is CASSLTSGETDTQYF. The DNA for the CDR3 is TGTGCCAGCAGCTTGACTAGCGGGGAAACAGATACGCAGTATTTT.

CDR3 amino acids: CASSLGTGINQPQHF. In DNA form, the CDR3 reads TGCGCCAGCAGCTTGGGGACAGGGATCAATCAGCCCCAGCATTTT. The chain couples TRBV5-1 to TRBJ1-5, with 8 bases matching TRBD1. The V gene's germline CDR1 is SGHRS and CDR2 YFSETQ. V dropped 0 bases and J dropped 3; count of bases not matched to a gene: 2. This CDR3 has 15 residues.

The V and J genes are TRBV15 and TRBJ1-1; no reliable D call. Germline assignment: CDR1 LNHNV and CDR2 YYDKDF (reference sequence). This CDR3 has 16 amino acids. The V end was cut by 0 bases, the J end by 0 bases, with 11 bases between. The DNA of the CDR3 is TGTGCCACCAGCAGAGATCCGTCTCTAATGAACACTGAAGCTTTCTTT. It is translated as CATSRDPSLMNTEAFF.

The chain links TRBV28 to TRBJ1-5; 8 bases align to TRBD1. The CDR3 is 15 residues long. Looked up from germline, CDR1 is MDHEN and CDR2 is SYDVKM. V lost 3 bases, J lost 2 bases, and 3 bases stayed unmatched. CDR3 DNA: TGTGCCAGCAGTTTGCCGGGACAGGGCAATCAGCCCCAGCATTTT. Amino acids: CASSLPGQGNQPQHF. The entire variable domain, with the rest obtained from reference TRBV28 and TRBJ1-5, is as follows: DVKVTQSSRYLVKRTGEKVFLECVQDMDHENMFWYRQDPGLGLRLIYFSYDVKMKEKGDIPEGYSVSREKKERFSLILESASTNQTSMYLCASSLPGQGNQPQHFGDGTRLSIL.